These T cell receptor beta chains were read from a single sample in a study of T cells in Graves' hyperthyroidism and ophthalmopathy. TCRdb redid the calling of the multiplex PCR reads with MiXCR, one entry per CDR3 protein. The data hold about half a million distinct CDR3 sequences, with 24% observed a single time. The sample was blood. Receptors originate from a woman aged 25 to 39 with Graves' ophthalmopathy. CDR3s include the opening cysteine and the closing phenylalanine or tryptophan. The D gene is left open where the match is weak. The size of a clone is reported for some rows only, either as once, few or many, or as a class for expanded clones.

cdr3_aa: CASSPGPGQPIQETQYF
cdr3_nt: TGTGCCAGCAGCCCAGGTCCGGGACAACCGATCCAAGAGACCCAGTACTTC
d_call: NA
j_call: TRBJ2-5
v_call: TRBV6-5
clone_size: many

cdr3_aa: CASSGSSGGHQPQHF
cdr3_nt: TGTGCCAGCAGTGGGTCGTCAGGGGGCCATCAGCCCCAGCATTTT
d_call: TRBD1
j_call: TRBJ1-5
v_call: TRBV6-1
clone_size: NA

cdr3_aa: CSVYGGASGDTEAFF
cdr3_nt: TGCAGCGTTTATGGCGGGGCTTCCGGTGACACTGAAGCTTTCTTT
d_call: NA
j_call: TRBJ1-1
v_call: TRBV29-1
clone_size: NA

cdr3_aa: CASSFVQWNTGELFF
cdr3_nt: TGTGCCAGCAGCTTCGTACAGTGGAACACCGGGGAGCTGTTTTTT
d_call: NA
j_call: TRBJ2-2
v_call: TRBV5-6
clone_size: NA

cdr3_aa: CASSSRGDRVTEAFF
cdr3_nt: TGTGCCAGCAGTTCCCGTGGGGACAGGGTCACTGAAGCTTTCTTT
d_call: TRBD1
j_call: TRBJ1-1
v_call: TRBV12-3/TRBV12-4
clone_size: NA

cdr3_aa: CASSFREGSYEQYF
cdr3_nt: TGTGCCAGCAGCTTCCGGGAGGGTTCCTACGAGCAGTACTTC
d_call: TRBD2
j_call: TRBJ2-7
v_call: TRBV7-2
clone_size: NA

cdr3_aa: CASSRDRGDYTF
cdr3_nt: TGTGCCAGCAGCCGGGACAGGGGAGACTACACCTTC
d_call: TRBD1
j_call: TRBJ1-2
v_call: TRBV7-9
clone_size: NA

cdr3_aa: CASWKRDRPYEQYF
cdr3_nt: TGTGCCAGCTGGAAGCGGGACAGACCTTACGAGCAGTACTTC
d_call: NA
j_call: TRBJ2-7
v_call: TRBV27
clone_size: NA

cdr3_aa: CASGRTPETF
cdr3_nt: TGTGCCAGCGGTCGGACACCTGAGACCTTC
d_call: NA
j_call: TRBJ1-2
v_call: TRBV7-8
clone_size: many

cdr3_aa: CASSPRAGIQAEAFF
cdr3_nt: TGTGCCAGTAGTCCCCGGGCAGGGATTCAGGCTGAAGCTTTCTTT
d_call: NA
j_call: TRBJ1-1
v_call: TRBV19
clone_size: many

cdr3_aa: CASSFVNREDEQYF
cdr3_nt: TGTGCCAGCAGTTTCGTGAACAGGGAGGACGAGCAGTACTTC
d_call: NA
j_call: TRBJ2-7
v_call: TRBV28
clone_size: few

cdr3_aa: CASSLEGLVSQPQHF
cdr3_nt: TGTGCCAGCAGTTTGGAGGGGCTAGTCAGTCAGCCCCAGCATTTT
d_call: NA
j_call: TRBJ1-5
v_call: TRBV27
clone_size: NA

cdr3_aa: CASSLRAGGQSRNTEAFF
cdr3_nt: TGCGCCAGCAGCTTGCGGGCGGGTGGCCAGTCGAGGAACACTGAAGCTTTCTTT
d_call: NA
j_call: TRBJ1-1
v_call: TRBV5-1
clone_size: NA

cdr3_aa: CSASISGGDYTDTQYF
cdr3_nt: TGCAGTGCTTCCATAAGCGGGGGGGATTACACAGATACGCAGTATTTT
d_call: TRBD2
j_call: TRBJ2-3
v_call: TRBV20-1
clone_size: NA

cdr3_aa: CASSADRGGNQPQHF
cdr3_nt: TGTGCCAGCAGTGCGGACAGGGGTGGAAATCAGCCCCAGCATTTT
d_call: TRBD1
j_call: TRBJ1-5
v_call: TRBV12-3/TRBV12-4
clone_size: many

cdr3_aa: CASSLDSYYQPQHF
cdr3_nt: TGTGCCAGCAGTTTAGACAGTTATTATCAGCCCCAGCATTTT
d_call: NA
j_call: TRBJ1-5
v_call: TRBV28
clone_size: NA

cdr3_aa: CASSLNRPGTSSYEQYF
cdr3_nt: TGTGCCAGCAGCTTGAACCGGCCCGGGACTAGCTCCTACGAGCAGTACTTC
d_call: TRBD2
j_call: TRBJ2-7
v_call: TRBV7-3
clone_size: many

cdr3_aa: CASSLGETGNEQYF
cdr3_nt: TGCGCCAGCAGCTTGGGGGAGACAGGCAACGAGCAGTACTTC
d_call: NA
j_call: TRBJ2-7
v_call: TRBV5-1
clone_size: many

cdr3_aa: CSARITGNAGELFF
cdr3_nt: TGCAGTGCTCGGATCACAGGGAACGCCGGGGAGCTGTTTTTT
d_call: NA
j_call: TRBJ2-2
v_call: TRBV20-1
clone_size: NA

cdr3_aa: CSAESLTSGGTYEQYF
cdr3_nt: TGCAGTGCCGAGAGTCTAACTAGCGGGGGTACCTACGAGCAGTACTTC
d_call: TRBD2
j_call: TRBJ2-7
v_call: TRBV20-1
clone_size: few

cdr3_aa: CASRTSGFPRQDF
cdr3_nt: TGTGCCAGCAGGACTAGCGGGTTCCCCCGGCAGGACTTC
d_call: TRBD2
j_call: TRBJ2-7
v_call: TRBV2
clone_size: many

cdr3_aa: CASSLQTGFYGYTF
cdr3_nt: TGTGCCAGCAGTCTCCAGACAGGATTCTATGGCTACACCTTC
d_call: NA
j_call: TRBJ1-2
v_call: TRBV28
clone_size: NA

cdr3_aa: CASSSDRPTGELFF
cdr3_nt: TGTGCCAGCAGTTCGGACAGACCCACCGGGGAGCTGTTTTTT
d_call: NA
j_call: TRBJ2-2
v_call: TRBV27
clone_size: many

cdr3_aa: CATLRWGDGYTF
cdr3_nt: TGTGCCACCCTTAGGTGGGGGGACGGCTACACCTTC
d_call: NA
j_call: TRBJ1-2
v_call: TRBV19
clone_size: NA

cdr3_aa: CASRESGVGNQPQHF
cdr3_nt: TGTGCCAGCAGGGAATCAGGGGTTGGCAATCAGCCCCAGCATTTT
d_call: NA
j_call: TRBJ1-5
v_call: TRBV12-3/TRBV12-4
clone_size: NA

cdr3_aa: CSADSGGHREGNYGYTF
cdr3_nt: TGCAGTGCGGATAGTGGGGGGCACAGGGAAGGTAACTATGGCTACACCTTC
d_call: NA
j_call: TRBJ1-2
v_call: TRBV20-1
clone_size: NA

cdr3_aa: CASSFWTSGAYEQYF
cdr3_nt: TGTGCCAGCAGCTTTTGGACTAGCGGGGCCTACGAGCAGTACTTC
d_call: TRBD2
j_call: TRBJ2-7
v_call: TRBV13
clone_size: NA

cdr3_aa: CASSLRATGPNQPQHF
cdr3_nt: TGTGCCAGTAGCCTCCGGGCGACAGGGCCCAATCAGCCCCAGCATTTT
d_call: TRBD1
j_call: TRBJ1-5
v_call: TRBV19
clone_size: few

cdr3_aa: CASSLTGQGASQYF
cdr3_nt: TGTGCCAGCAGCTTAACGGGACAGGGGGCATCGCAGTACTTC
d_call: TRBD1
j_call: TRBJ2-7
v_call: TRBV11-1
clone_size: many

cdr3_aa: CASSIPAGTTTANQPQHF
cdr3_nt: TGTGCCAGTAGTATCCCCGCCGGGACCACGACAGCCAATCAGCCCCAGCATTTT
d_call: NA
j_call: TRBJ1-5
v_call: TRBV19
clone_size: many

cdr3_aa: CAWSGDPHQPQHF
cdr3_nt: TGTGCCTGGAGTGGTGACCCGCACCAGCCCCAGCATTTT
d_call: NA
j_call: TRBJ1-5
v_call: TRBV30
clone_size: many

cdr3_aa: CATRKGQGGTEAFF
cdr3_nt: TGTGCCACGAGAAAGGGACAGGGGGGCACTGAAGCTTTCTTT
d_call: TRBD1
j_call: TRBJ1-1
v_call: TRBV15
clone_size: few

cdr3_aa: CAISPGTTKNIQYF
cdr3_nt: TGTGCCATCAGCCCCGGGACAACTAAAAACATTCAGTACTTC
d_call: NA
j_call: TRBJ2-4
v_call: TRBV10-3
clone_size: many

cdr3_aa: CASSYSMSPPVYEQYF
cdr3_nt: TGTGCCAGCAGTTACTCGATGAGCCCCCCAGTCTACGAGCAGTACTTC
d_call: NA
j_call: TRBJ2-7
v_call: TRBV6-5
clone_size: many

cdr3_aa: CASSAGTGGGNTIYF
cdr3_nt: TGTGCCAGCAGCGCCGGGACGGGCGGTGGAAACACCATATATTTT
d_call: NA
j_call: TRBJ1-3
v_call: TRBV7-8
clone_size: many

cdr3_aa: CASSFKQVEQETQYF
cdr3_nt: TGCGCCAGCAGCTTTAAACAGGTTGAACAAGAGACCCAGTACTTC
d_call: NA
j_call: TRBJ2-5
v_call: TRBV5-1
clone_size: few

cdr3_aa: CASSLTGGGKNIQYF
cdr3_nt: TGTGCCAGCAGCTTGACAGGGGGAGGCAAAAACATTCAGTACTTC
d_call: TRBD1
j_call: TRBJ2-4
v_call: TRBV11-3
clone_size: once

cdr3_aa: CASKSGYTGELFF
cdr3_nt: TGTGCCAGCAAGAGTGGGTACACCGGGGAGCTGTTTTTT
d_call: NA
j_call: TRBJ2-2
v_call: TRBV7-9
clone_size: many

cdr3_aa: CASSSRRITYEQYF
cdr3_nt: TGTGCCAGCAGCAGTAGACGGATTACCTACGAGCAGTACTTC
d_call: NA
j_call: TRBJ2-7
v_call: TRBV11-2
clone_size: many

cdr3_aa: CASLRGNTEAFF
cdr3_nt: TGTGCCAGCCTACGGGGGAACACTGAAGCTTTCTTT
d_call: NA
j_call: TRBJ1-1
v_call: TRBV6-2/TRBV6-3
clone_size: many

cdr3_aa: CASSYSRQESSNQPQHF
cdr3_nt: TGTGCCAGCAGTTACTCAAGACAGGAATCTAGCAATCAGCCCCAGCATTTT
d_call: NA
j_call: TRBJ1-5
v_call: TRBV6-5
clone_size: many

cdr3_aa: CSHSGTGGLETQYF
cdr3_nt: TGCAGCCATTCCGGGACAGGGGGCTTGGAGACCCAGTACTTC
d_call: TRBD1
j_call: TRBJ2-5
v_call: TRBV29-1
clone_size: few

cdr3_aa: CATQIRDRDGYTF
cdr3_nt: TGTGCCACTCAAATACGGGACAGGGATGGCTACACCTTC
d_call: TRBD1
j_call: TRBJ1-2
v_call: TRBV6-7
clone_size: NA

cdr3_aa: CASSDSRGGYTF
cdr3_nt: TGTGCCAGCAGTGATAGCCGAGGTGGCTACACCTTC
d_call: NA
j_call: TRBJ1-2
v_call: TRBV6-1
clone_size: few

cdr3_aa: CASSASTSGANTGELFF
cdr3_nt: TGTGCCAGTAGTGCAAGTACTAGCGGGGCAAACACCGGGGAGCTGTTTTTT
d_call: TRBD2
j_call: TRBJ2-2
v_call: TRBV19
clone_size: NA

cdr3_aa: CASSPQGGSQYF
cdr3_nt: TGTGCCAGCAGCCCCCAGGGGGGGTCCCAGTACTTC
d_call: NA
j_call: TRBJ2-5
v_call: TRBV2
clone_size: NA

cdr3_aa: CSAREDSSNQPQHF
cdr3_nt: TGCAGTGCTAGGGAAGACAGTAGCAATCAGCCCCAGCATTTT
d_call: NA
j_call: TRBJ1-5
v_call: TRBV20-1
clone_size: few

cdr3_aa: CASSDSLLYGYTF
cdr3_nt: TGTGCCAGCAGTGACAGTTTACTCTATGGCTACACCTTC
d_call: NA
j_call: TRBJ1-2
v_call: TRBV28
clone_size: NA

cdr3_aa: CASSVDRLLASSYEQYF
cdr3_nt: TGTGCCAGCAGCGTAGACCGCCTTTTGGCTAGCTCCTACGAGCAGTACTTC
d_call: NA
j_call: TRBJ2-7
v_call: TRBV9
clone_size: NA

cdr3_aa: CASSLWGQLSGGYTF
cdr3_nt: TGTGCCAGCAGTTTATGGGGCCAATTGAGCGGTGGCTACACCTTC
d_call: NA
j_call: TRBJ1-2
v_call: TRBV12-3/TRBV12-4
clone_size: many

cdr3_aa: CASNPEGRNTEAFF
cdr3_nt: TGTGCCAGCAACCCCGAAGGAAGAAACACTGAAGCTTTCTTT
d_call: NA
j_call: TRBJ1-1
v_call: TRBV6-1
clone_size: NA

cdr3_aa: CASSLGLAGDIQETQYF
cdr3_nt: TGTGCCAGCAGCTTAGGGCTAGCGGGGGACATACAAGAGACCCAGTACTTC
d_call: TRBD2
j_call: TRBJ2-5
v_call: TRBV7-2
clone_size: NA

cdr3_aa: CASSASNMNTEAFF
cdr3_nt: TGTGCCAGCAGCGCCAGCAACATGAACACTGAAGCTTTCTTT
d_call: NA
j_call: TRBJ1-1
v_call: TRBV7-3
clone_size: many

cdr3_aa: CASSMGLADWETRYF
cdr3_nt: TGTGCCAGCAGTATGGGACTAGCGGACTGGGAGACCCGGTACTTC
d_call: TRBD2
j_call: TRBJ2-5
v_call: TRBV6-1
clone_size: few

cdr3_aa: CASSADRAMNTEAFF
cdr3_nt: TGTGCCAGCAGTGCGGACAGAGCCATGAACACTGAAGCTTTCTTT
d_call: NA
j_call: TRBJ1-1
v_call: TRBV27
clone_size: many